This T cell receptor beta chain was sequenced in a study of T cells in localized non-small cell lung cancer. The study's findings and limits: Since sequencing was restricted to only one region of the tumor, intratumor heterogeneity remains a possibility. Peak T cell clonality was found in uninvolved adjacent lung, exceeding tumor. Greater T cell density in blood accompanied longer overall survival.

A note on this clone: Its specificity is not known.

Repertoires were generated with immunoSEQ multiplex PCR, while TCRdb's copy carries only in-frame clones and drops some. The sample has tens of thousands of clones, 88% seen once. The length of the CDR3 is 15 residues. Germline V gives CDR1 MNHEY, CDR2 SVGAGI. V was clipped by 0 bases and J by 6 bases, with 11 bases between them. The sequence derives from a woman aged 35 to 75 with stage I lung adenocarcinoma. This sequence joins TRBV6-5 and TRBJ2-2; D could derive from TRBD1 or TRBD2 (5 bases each). This sample comprised peripheral blood, obtained before any cancer treatment. Written as DNA, the CDR3 is TGTGCCAGCAGTTACTCGGGGAGAGGGGCCGGGGAGCTGTTTTTT. Translation gives CASSYSGRGAGELFF.